This T cell receptor (beta chain) was profiled in a study of shared clonotypes between healthy human individuals (TCRdb year 2020). In terms of the full investigation: The cohort included a few men and a couple of women between 18 and 49 years of age. For each donor, CD4 naive and CD4 memory were each run on three plates, CD8 naive on two plates, and CD8 memory on one plate. Blood TCR repertoires of about 5 healthy adults were deeply sequenced to estimate repertoire size and the extent of clonotype sharing between individuals. To increase sequencing depth and limit assay-specific biases, TCR repertoire library preparation and sequencing were carried out by different laboratories using diverse techniques. Leukapheresis yielded between about 0.94 and 9 billion PBMCs per donor.

Points the paper makes about the study in general: Because the study included a small number of donors, the genetic and exposure-history diversity represented was limited. Pairwise subsampling led to the expectation that sequencing depth would affect the degree of clonotype sharing among donors. Incomplete sequencing was indicated by rarefaction of sorted-subset datasets, despite the large sequencing depth. Compared with non-shared clonotypes, the clonotypes found in all four sorted-subset donors had higher generation probabilities. Naive subsets generally had larger estimated clonotype richness than memory subsets did. When a few donors were compared, the shared fraction of clonotypes was about 5.2% for naive CD4, approximately 3.3% for naive CD8, 2.3% for memory CD4, and under 0.5% for memory CD8. Sampling was restricted to blood, and TCR repertoires in tissues likely differ from the TCR repertoires found in blood.

TCR CDR3 regions were amplified from genomic DNA by multiplex PCR using the deep immunoSEQ assay. Extracted genomic DNA from each cell subset was spread evenly across all wells of several immunoSEQ 96-well plates, with each plate serving as a replicate. For sorted subsets, 200 to 250 ng of genomic DNA, equivalent to about 30,000 T cell genomes, went into each replicate PCR. Purified libraries were quantified with a Qubit 3.0 fluorometer, sized on a Bioanalyzer 2100, and re-quantified with the KAPA Library Quantification kit. Every immunoSEQ 96-well plate was sequenced on a dedicated single-read 150-cycle Illumina NextSeq 550 flow cell. Regarding the original processing steps: The immunoSEQ output contained only junctional sequences without quality scores, so filtering could not match that applied to full-length reads. To assign V/J genes and CDR3, sequences were annotated against IMGT germline references using PyIR, a Python wrapper for IgBLAST v1.9. Reads were filtered out if the reads had weak V/J assignments (E-value above 1e-6), no CDR3, stop codons, out-of-frame junctions, or ambiguous translated residues. A V3J clonotype was defined by an identical inferred V gene, J gene, and CDR3 amino acid sequence. Percentage overlap between repertoires was computed as shared unique clonotypes divided by the size of the smaller repertoire. Repertoire richness was assessed with RTK rarefaction, the Chao1 estimator, and Recon v2.1 estimates of unobserved clonotypes. OLGA was used to compute generation probabilities for all TCRbeta clonotypes that the gDNA method yielded from a handful of donors. In TCRdb, the immuneACCESS table is reduced to in-frame sequences with V and J assigned. These tables do not hold every clone; where another copy was compared, an unresolved V gene accounts for under half, and the others remain unexplained. Clone size and the V and J calls come from that table; the DNA yielded D and trimming. Across this sample there are 1.6 million or so clones, with 98% to 99% seen only once. The ten largest clones add up to around 0.38% of the sample.

Healthy HIV-negative adults with no recently reported acute infections or vaccinations were included as donors. Every donor was a Caucasian adult living in Nashville, Tennessee, USA. CD4+ T cells were enriched by magnetic negative selection; naive cells were then positively selected on CD45RA, and the negative fraction formed the memory subset. Blood was obtained by leukapheresis, after which PBMCs were separated by Ficoll-Histopaque density gradient centrifugation and cryopreserved in liquid nitrogen vapor phase. Purity and quantity of every magnetically sorted T cell population were checked by analytical flow cytometry. Genomic DNA was isolated from every sorted fraction and measured by UV absorbance on a Nanodrop 2000c. V and J lose 2 bases and 9 bases, and a span of 11 bases separates them. CDR1 and CDR2 are read off the germline V gene as MNHNS and SASEGT. Inclusive of the bounding cysteine and phenylalanine, the CDR3 is 12 residues long. The sequence is cut down to CDR3 DNA, 36 bases in frame from base 1.

As to this clone: The antigen this receptor binds is unknown. Base qualities were left out, and no much larger clone turns up one base away.

The chain employs TRBV6-1 and TRBJ2-7; TRBD1 could be the D gene, as 6 bases match. The TCR sequence derives from a man under 40 in good health. The sample was naive CD4+ T cells sorted from blood. The cell subset or site label corresponds to: CD45RA+ positively selected. The bases read TGTGCCAGCAGTGAACCCGGGACAACGCAGTACTTC. This sequence encodes CASSEPGTTQYF.